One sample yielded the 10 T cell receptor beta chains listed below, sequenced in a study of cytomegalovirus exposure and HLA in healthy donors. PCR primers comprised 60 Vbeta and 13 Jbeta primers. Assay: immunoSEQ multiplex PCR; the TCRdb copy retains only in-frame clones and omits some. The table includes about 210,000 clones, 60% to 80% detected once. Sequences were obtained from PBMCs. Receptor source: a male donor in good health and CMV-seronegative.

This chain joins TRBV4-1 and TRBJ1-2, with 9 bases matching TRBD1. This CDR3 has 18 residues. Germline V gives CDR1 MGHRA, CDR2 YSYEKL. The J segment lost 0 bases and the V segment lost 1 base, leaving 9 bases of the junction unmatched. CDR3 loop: CASSQGEGQGLSNYGYTF. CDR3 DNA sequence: TGCGCCAGCAGCCAAGGTGAGGGACAGGGCCTTTCTAACTATGGCTACACCTTC.

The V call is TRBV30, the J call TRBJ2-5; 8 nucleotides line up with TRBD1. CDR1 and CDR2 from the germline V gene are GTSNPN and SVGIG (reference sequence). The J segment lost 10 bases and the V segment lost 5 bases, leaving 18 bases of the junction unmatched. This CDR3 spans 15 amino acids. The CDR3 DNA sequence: TGTGCCTGGGACCGGGACAGGAGGGAGGTGATGGACCAGTACTTC. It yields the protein CAWDRDRREVMDQYF.

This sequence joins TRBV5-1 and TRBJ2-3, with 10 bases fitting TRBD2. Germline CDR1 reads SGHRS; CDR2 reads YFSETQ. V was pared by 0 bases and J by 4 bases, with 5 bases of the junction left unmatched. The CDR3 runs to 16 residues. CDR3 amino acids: CASSLALAGAPDTQYF. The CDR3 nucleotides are TGCGCCAGCAGCTTGGCGCTAGCGGGGGCCCCAGATACGCAGTATTTT.

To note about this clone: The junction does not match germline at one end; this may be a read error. CDR3 protein: CASSLEGSALYGYTF. DNA for the CDR3: TGTGCCAGCAGTTTGGAGGGGTCAGCGCTCTATGGCTACACCTTC. The chain recombines TRBV5-5 with TRBJ1-2, with a tentative D call TRBD1 (5 bases). CDR3 length: 15 residues. In germline, CDR1 is SGHKS, CDR2 YYEKEE (reference sequence).

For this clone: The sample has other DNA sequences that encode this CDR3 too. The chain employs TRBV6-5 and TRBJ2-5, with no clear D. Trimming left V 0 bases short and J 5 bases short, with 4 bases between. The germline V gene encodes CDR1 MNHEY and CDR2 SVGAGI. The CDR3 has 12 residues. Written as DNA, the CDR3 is TGTGCCAGCAGTTACTCGAGGGAGACCCAGTACTTC. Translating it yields CASSYSRETQYF.

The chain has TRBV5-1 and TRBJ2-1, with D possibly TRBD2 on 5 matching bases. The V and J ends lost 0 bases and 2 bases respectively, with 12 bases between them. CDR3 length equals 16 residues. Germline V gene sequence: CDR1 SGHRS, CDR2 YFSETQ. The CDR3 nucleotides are TGCGCCAGCAGCTTGGAGAGCCTAGCCCCCTACAATGAGCAGTTCTTC. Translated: CASSLESLAPYNEQFF.

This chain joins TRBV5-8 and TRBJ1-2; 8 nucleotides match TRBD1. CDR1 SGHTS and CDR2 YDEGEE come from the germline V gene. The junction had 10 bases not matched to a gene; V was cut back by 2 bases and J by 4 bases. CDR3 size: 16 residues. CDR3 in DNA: TGTGCCAGCAGCTTCCCTACGGACAGGGCCTTCTATGGCTACACCTTC. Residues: CASSFPTDRAFYGYTF.

The CDR3 DNA is TGCGCCAGCAGTGAGTGGCGGGAGGGCCTGGAGACCCAGTACTTC. Protein product: CASSEWREGLETQYF. The chain joins TRBV10-2 to TRBJ2-5, with TRBD2 matching over 9 bases. Germline V gene lookup returns CDR1 WSHSY and CDR2 SAAADI. This CDR3 spans 15 amino acids. The trim removed 1 base at V and 5 bases at J, leaving 5 bases unmatched.

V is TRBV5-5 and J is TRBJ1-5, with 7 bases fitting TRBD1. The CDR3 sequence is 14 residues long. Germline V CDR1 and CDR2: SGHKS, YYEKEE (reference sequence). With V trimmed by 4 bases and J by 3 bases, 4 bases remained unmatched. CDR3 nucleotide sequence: TGTGCCAGCAGCACGGGACAGTTCAATCAGCCCCAGCATTTT. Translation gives CASSTGQFNQPQHF. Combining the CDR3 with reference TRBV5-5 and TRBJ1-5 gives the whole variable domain DAGVTQSPTHLIKTRGQQVTLRCSPISGHKSVSWYQQVLGQGPQFIFQYYEKEERGRGNFPDRFSARQFPNYSSELNVNALLLGDSALYLCASSTGQFNQPQHFGDGTRLSIL.

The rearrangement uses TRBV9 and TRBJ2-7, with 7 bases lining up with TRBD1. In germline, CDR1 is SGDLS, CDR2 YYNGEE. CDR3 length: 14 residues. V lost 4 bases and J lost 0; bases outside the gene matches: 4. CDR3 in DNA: TGTGCCAGCAGCAACCGGGACAGCTCCTACGAGCAGTACTTC. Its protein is CASSNRDSSYEQYF. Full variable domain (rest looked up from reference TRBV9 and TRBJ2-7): DSGVTQTPKHLITATGQRVTLRCSPRSGDLSVYWYQQSLDQGLQFLIQYYNGEERAKGNILERFSAQQFPDLHSELNLSSLELGDSALYFCASSNRDSSYEQYFGPGTRLTVT.